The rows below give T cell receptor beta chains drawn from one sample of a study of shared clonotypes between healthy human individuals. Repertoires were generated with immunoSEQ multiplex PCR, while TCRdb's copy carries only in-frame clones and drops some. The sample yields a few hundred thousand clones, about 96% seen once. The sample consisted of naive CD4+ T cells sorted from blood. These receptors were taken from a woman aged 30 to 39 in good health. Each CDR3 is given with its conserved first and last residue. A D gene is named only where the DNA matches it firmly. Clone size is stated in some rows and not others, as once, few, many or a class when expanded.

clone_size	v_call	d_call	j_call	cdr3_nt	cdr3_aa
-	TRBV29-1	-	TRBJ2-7	TGCAGCGTTGTCCCCCGTGGTTACGAGCAGTACTTC	CSVVPRGYEQYF
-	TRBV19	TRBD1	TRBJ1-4	TGTGCCAGTAGCATGACAGGGGGGAATGAAAAACTGTTTTTT	CASSMTGGNEKLFF
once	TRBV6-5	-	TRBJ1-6	TGTGCCAGCAGGACGCCCGATTCACCCCTCCACTTT	CASRTPDSPLHF
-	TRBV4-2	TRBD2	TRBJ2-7	TGTGCCAGCAGCCAACTAGCGGGAGAGACCTACGAGCAGTACTTC	CASSQLAGETYEQYF
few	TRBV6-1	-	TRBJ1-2	TGTGCCAGCAGTGGTAATGGCTACACCTTC	CASSGNGYTF
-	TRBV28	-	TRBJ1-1	TGTGCCAGCAGCCCAAACTCACTAGGAGCTTTCTTT	CASSPNSLGAFF
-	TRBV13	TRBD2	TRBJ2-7	TGTGCCAGCAGCTCCAGCGGGACTCTACCCCACGAGCAGTACTTC	CASSSSGTLPHEQYF
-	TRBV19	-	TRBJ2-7	TGTGCCAGTAGTCTTCGGACGGGCCGGGACGAGCAGTACTTC	CASSLRTGRDEQYF
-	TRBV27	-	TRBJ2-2	TGTGCCAGCAGTCCCAGGGCCTTAGTGGCCGGGGAGCTGTTTTTT	CASSPRALVAGELFF
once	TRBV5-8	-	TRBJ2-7	TGTGCCAGCAGCCCGAACTACGAGCAGTACTTC	CASSPNYEQYF
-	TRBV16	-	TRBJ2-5	TGTGCCAGCAGCCCTGGCACAGGTCCAGAGACCCAGTACTTC	CASSPGTGPETQYF
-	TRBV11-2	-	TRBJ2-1	TGTGCCAGCAGCTTAGGCCCAGAGCAGTTCTTC	CASSLGPEQFF
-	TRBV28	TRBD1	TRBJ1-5	TGTGCCAGCACCCCAGGCCCAGGGGGGAAACGGACGGGGGTCTTGGCCCAGCATTTT	CASTPGPGGKRTGVLAQHF
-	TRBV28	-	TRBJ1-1	TGTGCCAGCAGTTATAGGGCCAGGAACACTGAAGCTTTCTTT	CASSYRARNTEAFF